This T cell receptor (beta chain) comes out of a study of CD8 T cells in ankylosing spondylitis. Study observations and caveats: Characteristic of ankylosing spondylitis blood, it appeared, was a TCR beta motif comprising roughly eight highly homologous variants. Peripheral blood held disease-linked clones only at relatively low frequency, and these were CD8+. Earlier authors reported some of these motif variants in reactive arthritis synovial fluid and blood.

TCRdb re-called the 5' RACE reads with MiXCR, one entry per CDR3 protein. Of hundreds of thousands of distinct CDR3 sequences detected, 12% appear once; the ten largest clones hold around 0.51%. The CDR3 loop spans 15 amino acids. V lost 1 base, J lost 2 bases, and 12 bases lay in between. The V gene's germline CDR1 is MNHEY and CDR2 SVGAGI. This clonotype has more than one count but fewer than ten. The antigen is unknown. The sequencing input was blood, either unsorted or a sorted T cell fraction (not recorded which). This rearrangement joins TRBV6-5 to TRBJ2-7, with D unresolved. The receptor comes from a male donor with ankylosing spondylitis. The CDR3 here is CASSYLNGVAYEQYF. DNA of the CDR3: TGTGCCAGCAGTTACTTAAACGGCGTGGCCTACGAGCAGTACTTC.